These 22 T cell receptor beta chains originate from one sample sequenced in a study of T cell repertoires in aging, cancer and after chemotherapy. Peripheral blood genomic DNA, not sorted cells or RNA, was the template. A mixed TRB-A/B primer pool amplified rearranged TRB by multiplex touch-down PCR. TCRdb reprocessed the multiplex PCR reads via MiXCR and lists one record per CDR3 protein. The sample lists over 10,000 distinct CDR3 sequences, 21% seen once, with more than 5% in the top ten. The sample consisted of blood. The receptors stem from a human donor in good health.

Concerning this clonotype itself: Since a much larger clone is just one base distant, this may be a read error. The final CDR3 position lacks the conserved phenylalanine or tryptophan, pointing to a likely read error. The rearrangement links TRBV19 to TRBJ1-2, with a tentative D call TRBD1 (5 bases). This CDR3 is built from 14 residues. V was pared by 8 bases and J by 8 bases, with 21 bases between. CDR1 is LNHDA and CDR2 is SQIVND in the germline V gene (reference sequence). The CDR3 DNA reads TGTGCCAGTGCCCGGACTAAGGCGGGGCCAGGCTACACCCTC. This sequence encodes CASARTKAGPGYTL.

The chain combines TRBV25-1 with TRBJ2-6, with D tentatively TRBD1 or TRBD2 (5 bases each). Germline CDR1 reads MGHDK; CDR2 reads SYGVNS. Trimming pared 2 bases from V and 4 bases from J, leaving 9 bases between. The CDR3 runs 15 residues. CDR3 in amino acids: CASSEGGSGANVLTF. DNA for the CDR3: TGTGCCAGCAGTGAAGGGGGTTCCGGGGCCAACGTCCTGACTTTC.

This chain connects TRBV7-9 to TRBJ2-1, with a possible D match to TRBD1 (5 bases). With 5 bases removed from V and 4 bases from J, the gap between germline ends came to 18 bases. Germline V gives CDR1 SEHNR, CDR2 FQNEAQ (reference sequence). There are 16 residues in the CDR3. In DNA form, the CDR3 reads TGTGCCAGCAGCCAAGACCAGGGAAGAGCATACAATGAGCAGTTCTTC. It encodes CASSQDQGRAYNEQFF.

This clonotype showed up just a few times. This chain connects TRBV11-2 to TRBJ2-1, with D tentatively TRBD1 or TRBD2 (5 bases each). The V gene's germline CDR1 is SGHAT and CDR2 FQNNGV. Trimming pared 4 bases from V and 9 bases from J, leaving 16 bases between. The CDR3 is made up of 14 amino acids. This CDR3 is CASSSPRGAGEQFF. The CDR3 DNA reads TGTGCCAGCAGCTCTCCCCGAGGGGCCGGTGAGCAGTTCTTC. The full variable domain, in which reference TRBV11-2 and TRBJ2-1 provide the parts outside the CDR3, is EAGVAQSPRYKIIEKRQSVAFWCNPISGHATLYWYQQILGQGPKLLIQFQNNGVVDDSQLPKDRFSAERLKGVDSTLKIQPAKLEDSAVYLCASSSPRGAGEQFFGPGTRLTVL.

This clonotype appeared many times. The chain combines TRBV6-9 with TRBJ2-5; 8 nucleotides agree with TRBD2. The CDR3 has 15 amino acids. Looked up from germline, CDR1 is MNHGY and CDR2 is SVAAGI. The V and J ends lost 8 bases and 4 bases, in that order; junction bases with no gene match: 12. CDR3 DNA sequence: TGTGCCAGCCCCCAGGTGGTAGCGGGGCTAGAGACCCAGTACTTC. This gives the protein CASPQVVAGLETQYF.

This clonotype has only a few counts. The chain links TRBV6-5 to TRBJ2-1; 10 bases fit TRBD2. The V gene's germline CDR1 is MNHEY and CDR2 SVGAGI. The CDR3 is made up of 14 amino acids. Unmatched junction bases numbered 7, after V lost 2 bases and J lost 12 bases. The CDR3 DNA reads TGTGCCAGCAGTTACGGGCTAGCGGGGGAGCGGCAGTTCTTC. Protein: CASSYGLAGERQFF.

The rearrangement uses TRBV5-4 and TRBJ1-3, with D perhaps TRBD1 (6 bases). Germline CDR1 SGHNT, CDR2 YYREEE (reference sequence). The V and J ends lost 0 bases and 0 bases respectively, with 13 bases between them. The CDR3 spans 17 residues. CDR3 sequence: CASSLGGGANSGNTIYF. CDR3 in DNA: TGTGCCAGCAGCTTGGGGGGGGGCGCGAACTCTGGAAACACCATATATTTT.

By share, this clonotype counts as medium-sized. This chain joins TRBV18 and TRBJ1-2; D ambiguous. V lost 6 bases, J lost 4 bases, and 15 bases lay in between. Germline CDR1 and CDR2: KGHSH and LQKENI. The length of the CDR3 is 14 residues. This CDR3 is CASSPGSRAYGYTF. As DNA, the CDR3 is TGTGCCAGCTCGCCGGGCAGTCGTGCCTATGGCTACACCTTC.

The chain links TRBV20-1 to TRBJ2-3, with a possible D match to TRBD2 (6 bases). Germline lookup yields CDR1 DFQATT and CDR2 SNEGSKA (reference sequence). Between the trimmed V and J ends, which lost 0 bases and 5 bases, there was a span of 15 bases. The CDR3 is 15 amino acids. The CDR3 nucleotides read TGCAGTGCTAGAGATTCGGGCGGGGCCGTAGATACGCAGTATTTT. Its translation: CSARDSGGAVDTQYF.

The sample holds a few counts of this clonotype. The genes are TRBV5-4 and TRBJ2-7; 7 bases are a match to TRBD1. The V and J ends lost 2 bases and 0 bases, in that order; junction bases with no gene match: 2. CDR3 length equals 14 residues. Germline V gene data show CDR1 as SGHNT and CDR2 as YYREEE (reference sequence). The CDR3 DNA is TGTGCCAGCAGCTTACGACAGGGCTCCTACGAGCAGTACTTC. Amino acids: CASSLRQGSYEQYF.

By frequency in the sample, this clonotype is medium-sized (0.01 to 0.1%). The J gene is TRBJ2-1, the V gene TRBV19; either TRBD1 or TRBD2 may supply D (6 bases each). The germline CDR1 and CDR2 sequences are LNHDA and SQIVND (reference sequence). Trimming took off 3 bases at V and 6 bases at J, with 15 bases between the two ends. This CDR3 has 15 amino acids. In nucleotides, the CDR3 is TGTGCCAGTAGTATCGGGGGCTCCGGGAGCAATGAGCAGTTCTTC. It is translated as CASSIGGSGSNEQFF.

This clonotype turned up a few times. The chain joins TRBV20-1 to TRBJ2-5; TRBD2 matches at 11 bases. J was trimmed by 2 bases and V by 4 bases; bases with no gene match: 6. Germline V CDR1 and CDR2: DFQATT, SNEGSKA (reference sequence). This CDR3 has 15 residues. The CDR3 loop reads CSATRLAGLQETQYF. The CDR3 DNA follows: TGCAGTGCTACCAGACTAGCGGGGCTGCAAGAGACCCAGTACTTC.

V and J are TRBV11-3 and TRBJ2-2, with TRBD1 matching 7 bases. CDR3 length: 14 residues. Germline CDR1 reads SGHNT; CDR2 reads YENEEA. After removal of 3 bases from V and 3 bases from J, the junction contained 1 base not matched to a gene. DNA for the CDR3: TGTGCCAGCAGCTTCGGACAGGACACCGGGGAGCTGTTTTTT. Amino acid sequence: CASSFGQDTGELFF.

The J gene is TRBJ1-6, the V gene TRBV10-3; D gene ambiguous. Germline lookup yields CDR1 ENHRY and CDR2 SYGVKD. Trimming removed 2 bases from V and 1 base from J, with 9 bases in between. This CDR3 has 16 residues. CDR3 sequence: CAISEPQESYNSPLHF. DNA of the CDR3: TGTGCCATCAGTGAGCCGCAGGAATCCTATAATTCACCCCTCCACTTT.

This clonotype was seen a handful of times. This chain joins TRBV10-3 and TRBJ1-1; tentative D call: TRBD1 (6 bases). The CDR3 extends over 13 amino acids. The germline V gene encodes CDR1 ENHRY and CDR2 SYGVKD. V lost 4 bases and J 0 bases, leaving 6 bases between the germline ends. CDR3: CAISAGVNTEAFF. CDR3 DNA: TGTGCCATCAGTGCAGGGGTGAACACTGAAGCTTTCTTT.

By share of the sample, this clonotype is medium-sized (0.01 to 0.1%). The chain has TRBV30 and TRBJ1-3; 10 bases fit TRBD1. The CDR3 contains 15 residues. V was pared by 0 bases and J by 4 bases, with 3 bases of the junction left unmatched. Germline assignment: CDR1 GTSNPN and CDR2 SVGIG (reference sequence). CDR3 nucleotides: TGTGCCTGGAGTGTCAGGACAGGGGGAGGAAACACCATATATTTT. It specifies CAWSVRTGGGNTIYF.

For this clonotype: This sequence may be a read error, since a much larger clone differs from it by one base. The chain couples TRBV30 to TRBJ1-1; possibly TRBD1 for D (6 bases). This CDR3 comprises 13 residues. Germline V gene data show CDR1 as GTSNPN and CDR2 as SVGIG (reference sequence). Trimming removed 2 bases from V and 5 bases from J, with 12 bases in between. This CDR3 is CAWSLTGLTEAFF. CDR3 nucleotides: TGTGCCTGGAGTCTCACAGGGTTAACTGAAGCTTTCTTT.

The V gene is TRBV21-1, the J gene TRBJ1-5. TRBV21-1 is a pseudogene segment. The CDR3 contains 16 residues. CDR3 region: CASSTCGGYSNQPQHF. The CDR3 coding sequence is TGTGCCAGCAGCACATGTGGGGGCTATAGCAATCAGCCCCAGCATTTT.

This clonotype has more than one count but fewer than ten. V usage is TRBV20-1 and J usage is TRBJ1-2; D is perhaps TRBD1 (6 bases). Germline assignment: CDR1 DFQATT and CDR2 SNEGSKA (reference sequence). The germline V and J ends were trimmed by 6 bases and 8 bases, with 22 bases remaining between them. The length of the CDR3 is 14 residues. CDR3 in amino acids: CSASHGTNLGGYTF. The DNA for the CDR3 is TGCAGTGCGTCGCACGGGACAAACCTCGGAGGCTACACCTTC.

The rearrangement joins TRBV12-3 or TRBV12-4 to TRBJ1-5; 7 positions match TRBD1. J gave up 4 bases and V 6 bases, and 3 bases lay outside the gene matches. The CDR3 loop spans 13 amino acids. The CDR3 DNA is TGTGCCAGCAGCACACAGGGGAATCAGCCCCAGCATTTT. Amino acid sequence: CASSTQGNQPQHF.

About this clonotype itself: The junction shows a germline mismatch at one end, possibly a read error. The chain carries TRBV10-3 and TRBJ1-1, with 12 bases lining up with TRBD1. This CDR3 has 14 residues. Germline V lookup: CDR1 ENHRY, CDR2 SYGVKD. The CDR3 nucleotides read TGCGCCAGCAGCCTGGGACAGGGGGCGACTGAAGCTTTCTTT. This sequence encodes CASSLGQGATEAFF.

This clonotype appeared a single time. The gene calls are TRBV20-1 and TRBJ2-5, with 11 bases lining up with TRBD2. Germline V gene data show CDR1 as DFQATT and CDR2 as SNEGSKA (reference sequence). The V gene end was trimmed by 1 base and the J gene end by 0 bases; junction bases not matched to a gene: 4. The length of the CDR3 is 16 residues. The CDR3 coding sequence is TGCAGTGCTAGAGCTCTAGCGGGGGGAAACCAAGAGACCCAGTACTTC. Protein: CSARALAGGNQETQYF.